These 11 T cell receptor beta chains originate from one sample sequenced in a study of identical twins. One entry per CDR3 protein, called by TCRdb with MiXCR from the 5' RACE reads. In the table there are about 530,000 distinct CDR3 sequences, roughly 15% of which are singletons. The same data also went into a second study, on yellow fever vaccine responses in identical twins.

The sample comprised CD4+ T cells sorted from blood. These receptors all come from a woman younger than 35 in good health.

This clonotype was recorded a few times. CDR3 loop: CSAPPLRKSSYNEQFF. CDR3 DNA sequence: TGCAGTGCCCCACCTTTAAGGAAGAGCTCCTACAATGAGCAGTTCTTC. V gene TRBV20-1 combines with J gene TRBJ2-1, with D unresolved. Per the germline V gene, CDR1 is DFQATT and CDR2 is SNEGSKA (reference sequence). The CDR3 sequence is 16 residues long. V lost 6 bases to trimming and J lost 0 bases, with 18 bases between them.

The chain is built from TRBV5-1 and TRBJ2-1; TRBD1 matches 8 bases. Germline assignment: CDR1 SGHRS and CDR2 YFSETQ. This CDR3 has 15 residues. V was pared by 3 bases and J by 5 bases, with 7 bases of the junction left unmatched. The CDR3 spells CASSSTGQVHNEQFF. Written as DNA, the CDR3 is TGCGCCAGCAGCTCAACGGGACAGGTACACAATGAGCAGTTCTTC.

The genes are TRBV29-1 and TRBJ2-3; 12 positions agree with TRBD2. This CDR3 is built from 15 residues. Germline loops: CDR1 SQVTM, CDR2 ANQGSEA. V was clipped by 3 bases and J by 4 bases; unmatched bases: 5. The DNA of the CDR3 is TGCAGCGTTGAGGGACTAGCGGGCCTCTCAGATACGCAGTATTTT. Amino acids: CSVEGLAGLSDTQYF.

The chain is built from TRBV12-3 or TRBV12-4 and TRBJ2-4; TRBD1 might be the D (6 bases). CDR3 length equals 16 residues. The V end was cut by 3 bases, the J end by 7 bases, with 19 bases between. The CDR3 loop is CASSFGSGAVLNIQYF. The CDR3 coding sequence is TGTGCCAGCAGTTTTGGTTCAGGGGCGGTTCTGAACATTCAGTACTTC.

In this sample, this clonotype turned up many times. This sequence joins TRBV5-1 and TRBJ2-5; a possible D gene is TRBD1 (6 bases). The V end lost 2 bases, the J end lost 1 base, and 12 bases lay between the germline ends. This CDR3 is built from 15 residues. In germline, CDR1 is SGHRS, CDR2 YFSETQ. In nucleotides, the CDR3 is TGCGCCAGCAGCTTAACCGGGACACCCCAAGAGACCCAGTACTTC. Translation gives CASSLTGTPQETQYF.

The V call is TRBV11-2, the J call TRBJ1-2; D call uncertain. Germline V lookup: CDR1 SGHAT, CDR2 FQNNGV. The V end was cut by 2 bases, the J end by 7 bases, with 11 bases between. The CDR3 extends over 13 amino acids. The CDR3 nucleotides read TGTGCCAGCAGCTTACCCGGCGTAAGTGGCTACACCTTC. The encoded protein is CASSLPGVSGYTF.

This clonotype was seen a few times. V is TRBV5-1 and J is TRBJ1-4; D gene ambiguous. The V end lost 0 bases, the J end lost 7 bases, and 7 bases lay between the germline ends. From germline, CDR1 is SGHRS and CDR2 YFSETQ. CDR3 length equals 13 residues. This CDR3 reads CASSLGQPEKLFF. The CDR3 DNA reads TGCGCCAGCAGCTTGGGACAACCTGAAAAACTGTTTTTT.

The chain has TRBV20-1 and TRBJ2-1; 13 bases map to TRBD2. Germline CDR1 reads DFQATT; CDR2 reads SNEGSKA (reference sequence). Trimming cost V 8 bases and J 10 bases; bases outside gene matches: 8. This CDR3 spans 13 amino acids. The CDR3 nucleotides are TGCAGTACAACGGGACTAGCGGGGAGCGAGCAGTTCTTC. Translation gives CSTTGLAGSEQFF.

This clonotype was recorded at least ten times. CDR3 sequence: CASSLETGNTIYF. The DNA of the CDR3 is TGTGCCAGCAGCTTAGAGACCGGAAACACCATATATTTT. The chain has TRBV7-6 and TRBJ1-3; D gene uncertain. This CDR3 is 13 amino acids long. The germline CDR1 and CDR2 sequences are SGHVS and FNYEAQ. V shed 1 base and J shed 4 bases, with 5 bases lying between them. Variable domain in full (rest from reference TRBV7-6 and TRBJ1-3): GAGVSQSPRYKVTKRGQDVALRCDPISGHVSLYWYRQALGQGPEFLTYFNYEAQQDKSGLPNDRFSAERPEGSISTLTIQRTEQRDSAMYRCASSLETGNTIYFGEGSWLTVV.

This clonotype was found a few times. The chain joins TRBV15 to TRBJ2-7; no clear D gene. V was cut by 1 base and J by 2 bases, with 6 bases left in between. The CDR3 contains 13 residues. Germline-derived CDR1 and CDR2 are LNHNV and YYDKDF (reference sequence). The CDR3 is CATSRGNPYEQYF. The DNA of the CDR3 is TGTGCCACCAGCAGAGGAAACCCCTACGAGCAGTACTTC.

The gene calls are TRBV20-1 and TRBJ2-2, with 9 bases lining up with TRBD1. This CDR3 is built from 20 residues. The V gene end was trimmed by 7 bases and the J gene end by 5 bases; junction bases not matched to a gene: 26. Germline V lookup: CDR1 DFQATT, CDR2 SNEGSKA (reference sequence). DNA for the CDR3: TGCAGTGTCCCGACTAGTCTTTTTACAGGGGGCAAGAAAAAAACCGGGGAGCTGTTTTTT. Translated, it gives CSVPTSLFTGGKKKTGELFF.